The 9 T cell receptor beta chains presented below share a single source sample, sequenced in a study of blood T cell repertoires in COVID-19. Data came from immunoSEQ multiplex PCR; TCRdb stores just in-frame clones and leaves some out. The sample comprises about 260,000 clones, approximately 86% of which are singletons, and around 0.7% rests with the top ten. Sequencing was done on a sample of peripheral blood. Receptors were obtained from a human donor in a cohort sampled during active COVID-19.

V is TRBV30 and J is TRBJ1-2, with 10 bases that match TRBD1. This CDR3 comprises 11 residues. Per the germline V gene, CDR1 is GTSNPN and CDR2 is SVGIG (reference sequence). Germline trimming cut 8 bases from V and 6 bases from J; bases unmatched to any gene: 3. The CDR3 nucleotides are TGTGCCCAGGGACAGGGGAATGGCTACACCTTC. Amino acid sequence: CAQGQGNGYTF.

The gene calls are TRBV9 and TRBJ1-3; D is undetermined. The V and J ends lost 0 bases and 0 bases respectively, with 7 bases between them. This CDR3 contains 15 residues. The germline gives CDR1 SGDLS, CDR2 YYNGEE. DNA of the CDR3: TGTGCCAGCAGCGTAGGCGGGCTCTCTGGAAACACCATATATTTT. Protein sequence: CASSVGGLSGNTIYF.

Only one count was recorded for this clone. This chain joins TRBV6-6 and TRBJ2-7; 8 bases are a match to TRBD2. This CDR3 region has 18 residues. With V trimmed by 5 bases and J by 2 bases, 17 bases remained unmatched. Germline assignment: CDR1 MNHNY and CDR2 SVGAGI (reference sequence). CDR3 coding DNA: TGTGCCAGCAGTCGACTTGACCTATCGGCGGGGGGCACCTACGAGCAGTACTTC. Its protein is CASSRLDLSAGGTYEQYF.

This rearrangement joins TRBV7-2 to TRBJ2-3; 8 bases align to TRBD2. After removal of 5 bases from V and 0 bases from J, the junction contained 13 bases not matched to a gene. Germline-derived CDR1 and CDR2 are SGHTA and FQGNSA. The CDR3 is made up of 18 amino acids. The chain's CDR3 is CASSAEASGWSSTDTQYF. Written as DNA, the CDR3 is TGTGCCAGCAGCGCCGAGGCTAGCGGGTGGTCTAGCACAGATACGCAGTATTTT. The full variable domain, rest sourced from reference TRBV7-2 and TRBJ2-3, is GAGVSQSPSNKVTEKGKDVELRCDPISGHTALYWYRQSLGQGLEFLIYFQGNSAPDKSGLPSDRFSAERTGGSVSTLTIQRTQQEDSAVYLCASSAEASGWSSTDTQYFGPGTRLTVL.

The chain is built from TRBV5-5 and TRBJ2-1, with TRBD2 identical over 14 bases. Germline lookup yields CDR1 SGHKS and CDR2 YYEKEE (reference sequence). The CDR3 consists of 19 residues. Trimming took 2 bases from V and 4 from J; bases not matched to a gene: 11. This CDR3 reads CASSFPFGTSGSPYNEQFF. CDR3 nucleotides: TGTGCCAGCAGCTTCCCTTTTGGGACTAGCGGGAGTCCGTACAATGAGCAGTTCTTC.

The chain has TRBV18 and TRBJ1-3, with 7 bases matching TRBD1. V shed 4 bases and J 6 bases; nucleotides not matched to a gene: 9. Germline loops: CDR1 KGHSH, CDR2 LQKENI. The CDR3 has 15 amino acids. The CDR3 nucleotides read TGTGCCAGCTCACGGACAGGTGCCGGCATAAACACCATATATTTT. Translation gives CASSRTGAGINTIYF.

This clone is a singleton in its sample. This sequence joins TRBV7-2 and TRBJ2-4, with TRBD1 as a possible D gene (6 bases). V was shortened by 1 base and J by 9 bases, with 10 bases between the two germline ends. Germline V gives CDR1 SGHTA, CDR2 FQGNSA. The CDR3 extends over 13 amino acids. The CDR3 sequence is CASSLETGSIQYF. CDR3 in DNA: TGTGCCAGCAGCTTAGAGACAGGCTCCATTCAGTACTTC.

The chain links TRBV6-2 or TRBV6-3 to TRBJ2-5, with 11 bases identical to TRBD2. V lost 4 bases and J lost 3; bases outside the gene matches: 4. The CDR3 totals 15 residues. Germline CDR1 and CDR2: MNHEY and SVGEGT. For the CDR3, the DNA is TGTGCCAGCAGTTTCGCTAGCGGGGGGAAAGAGACCCAGTACTTC. It encodes CASSFASGGKETQYF.

The gene calls are TRBV7-3 and TRBJ2-2, with 12 bases identical to TRBD2. The CDR3 runs to 16 residues. CDR1 is SGHTA and CDR2 is FQGTGA in the germline V gene. Losses at the gene ends were 5 bases for V and 7 bases for J; bases not matched to a gene: 8. Written as DNA, the CDR3 is TGTGCCAGCAGCCCTCGGACTAGCGGGATGGGCGGGGAGCTGTTTTTT. Translated: CASSPRTSGMGGELFF.